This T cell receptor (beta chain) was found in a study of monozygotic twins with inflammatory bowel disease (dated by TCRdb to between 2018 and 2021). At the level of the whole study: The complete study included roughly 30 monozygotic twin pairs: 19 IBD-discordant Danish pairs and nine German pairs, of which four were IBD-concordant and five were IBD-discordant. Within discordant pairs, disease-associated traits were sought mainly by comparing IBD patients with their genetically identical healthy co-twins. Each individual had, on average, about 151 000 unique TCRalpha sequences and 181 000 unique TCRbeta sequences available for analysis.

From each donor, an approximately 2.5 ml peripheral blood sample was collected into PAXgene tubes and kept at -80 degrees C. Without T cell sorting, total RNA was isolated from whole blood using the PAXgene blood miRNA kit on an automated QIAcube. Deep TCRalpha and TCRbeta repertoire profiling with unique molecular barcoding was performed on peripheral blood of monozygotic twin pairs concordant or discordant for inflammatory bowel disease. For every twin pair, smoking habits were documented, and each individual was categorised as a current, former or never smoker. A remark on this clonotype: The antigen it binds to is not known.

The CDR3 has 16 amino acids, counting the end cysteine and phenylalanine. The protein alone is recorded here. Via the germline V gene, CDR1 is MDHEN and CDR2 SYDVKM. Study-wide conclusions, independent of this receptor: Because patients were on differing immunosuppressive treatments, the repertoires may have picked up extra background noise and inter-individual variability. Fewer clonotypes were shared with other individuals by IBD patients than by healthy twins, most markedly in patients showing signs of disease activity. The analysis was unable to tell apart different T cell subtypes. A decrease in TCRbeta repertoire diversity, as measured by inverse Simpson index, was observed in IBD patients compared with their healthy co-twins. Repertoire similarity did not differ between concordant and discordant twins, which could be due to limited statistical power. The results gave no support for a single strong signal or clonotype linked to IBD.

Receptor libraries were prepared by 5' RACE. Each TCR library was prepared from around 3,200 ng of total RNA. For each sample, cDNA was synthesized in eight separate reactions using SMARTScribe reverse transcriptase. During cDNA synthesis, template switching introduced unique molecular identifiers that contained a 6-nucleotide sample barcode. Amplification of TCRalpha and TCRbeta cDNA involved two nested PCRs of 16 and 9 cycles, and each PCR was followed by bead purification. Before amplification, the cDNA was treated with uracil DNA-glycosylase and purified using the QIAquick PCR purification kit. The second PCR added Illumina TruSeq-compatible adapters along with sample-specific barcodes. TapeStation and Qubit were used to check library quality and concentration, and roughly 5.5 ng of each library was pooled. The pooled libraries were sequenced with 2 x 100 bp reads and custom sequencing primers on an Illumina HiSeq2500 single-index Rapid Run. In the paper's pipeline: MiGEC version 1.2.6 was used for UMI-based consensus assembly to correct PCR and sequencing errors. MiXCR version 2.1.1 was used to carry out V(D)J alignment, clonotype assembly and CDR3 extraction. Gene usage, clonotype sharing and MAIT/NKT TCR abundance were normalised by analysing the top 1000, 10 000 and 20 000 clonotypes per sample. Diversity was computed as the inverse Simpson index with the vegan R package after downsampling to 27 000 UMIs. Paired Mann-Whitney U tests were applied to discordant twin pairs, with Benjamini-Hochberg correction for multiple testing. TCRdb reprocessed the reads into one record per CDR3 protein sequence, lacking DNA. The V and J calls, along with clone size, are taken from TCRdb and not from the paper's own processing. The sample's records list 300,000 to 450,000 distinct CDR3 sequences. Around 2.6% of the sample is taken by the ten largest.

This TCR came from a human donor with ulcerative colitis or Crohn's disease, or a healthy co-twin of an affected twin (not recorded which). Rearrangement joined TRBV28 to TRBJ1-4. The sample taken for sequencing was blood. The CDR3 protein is CASSFLTGTANEKLFF.